This note documents a single TCR beta chain sequence. Its antigen is not identified. RNA was isolated and reverse transcribed to cDNA, the sequencing template. The method was immunoSEQ multiplex PCR; TCRdb's version includes in-frame clones alone and lacks a portion of them. The sample lists 140,000 to 150,000 clones; 40% to 55% were seen once. The CDR3 length is 15 residues. Unmatched junction bases numbered 10, after V lost 6 bases and J lost 4 bases. The V gene's germline CDR1 is MNHEY and CDR2 SVGAGI. These data are taken from a study of CD8+ T cells in alopecia areata. Study conclusions and caveats: Against the mouse data, patients shared TCRs less clearly, possibly for HLA reasons. It was lesional scalp, especially alopecia totalis/universalis, that showed higher clonality than normal scalp.

This TCR was sampled from a human donor with alopecia areata. V is TRBV6-5 and J is TRBJ2-7, with 9 bases matching TRBD2. The material was CD4+ T cells sorted from blood, obtained at week 0. CDR3 nucleotide sequence: TGTGCCAGCAGCACCCCGGGACTAGCCTTGTACGAGCAGTACTTC. This encodes CASSTPGLALYEQYF.